This TCR beta chain was sequenced in a study of cytomegalovirus exposure and HLA in healthy donors. Study-level results: According to a later analysis, TCR clusters from the first cohort tended to co-occur in the approximately 120 validation repertoires. Many donors carried some public TCRs, although rarity characterized most TCR sequences. Per published reports, the classifier diagnosed cytomegalovirus status with high specificity and sensitivity. It was about 150 TCR beta chains that were listed as cytomegalovirus-associated.

Points on this clone: Antigen unknown.

The method was immunoSEQ multiplex PCR; TCRdb's version includes in-frame clones alone and lacks a portion of them. Of 150,000 to 200,000 clones in the sample, about 90% were seen once. Germline CDR1 and CDR2: KGHSH and LQKENI. Trimming cost V 3 bases and J 4 bases; bases outside gene matches: 5. This CDR3 has 15 amino acids. The J gene is TRBJ2-7, the V gene TRBV18, with 11 positions matching TRBD2. The material sequenced was PBMCs. This receptor was identified in a young woman in good health and CMV-seropositive. CDR3 bases: TGTGCCAGCTCACCTCCTAGCGGGAGGTGGTACGAGCAGTACTTC. Protein product: CASSPPSGRWYEQYF.